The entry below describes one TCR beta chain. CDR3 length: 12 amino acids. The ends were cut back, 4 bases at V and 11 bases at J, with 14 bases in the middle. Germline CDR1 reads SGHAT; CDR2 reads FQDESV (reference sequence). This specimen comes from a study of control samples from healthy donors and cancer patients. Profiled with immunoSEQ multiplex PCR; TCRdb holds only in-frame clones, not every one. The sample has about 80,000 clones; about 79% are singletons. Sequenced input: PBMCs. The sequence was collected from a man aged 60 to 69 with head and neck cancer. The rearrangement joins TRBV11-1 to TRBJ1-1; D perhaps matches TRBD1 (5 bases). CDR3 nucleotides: TGTGCCAGCAGCTCGCCCCGGGGGGACGCTTTCTTT. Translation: CASSSPRGDAFF.